A selection of T cell receptor beta chains follows, all from one sample in a study of T cells in Graves' hyperthyroidism and ophthalmopathy. TCRdb re-called the multiplex PCR reads through MiXCR, storing one row per CDR3 protein. The sample includes 700,000 or so distinct CDR3 sequences, 16% of them seen just once. Source material: blood. These receptors all come from a man aged 18 to 35 with Graves' hyperthyroidism. Each CDR3 is given with its conserved first and last residue. A D gene is named only where the DNA matches it firmly. Clone size is given for some rows only: seen once, a few or many times, or a class if the clone is expanded.

TRBD1	14	TRBJ2-7	many	TRBV7-2	CASSLGTGGVEQYF	TGTGCCAGCAGCTTAGGGACAGGGGGTGTTGAGCAGTACTTC
NA	15	TRBJ2-2	NA	TRBV9	CASSVGGGPTGELFF	TGTGCCAGCAGCGTAGGAGGAGGGCCCACCGGGGAGCTGTTTTTT
NA	15	TRBJ2-1	NA	TRBV20-1	CSARDPSASYNEQFF	TGCAGTGCTAGAGATCCTAGCGCCTCCTACAATGAGCAGTTCTTC
NA	14	TRBJ1-5	many	TRBV11-2	CASSLNSVGQPQHF	TGTGCCAGCAGCCTGAACTCGGTGGGTCAGCCCCAGCATTTT
NA	11	TRBJ2-3	many	TRBV20-1	CSGGFGDTQYF	TGCAGTGGAGGATTCGGAGATACGCAGTATTTT
TRBD1	14	TRBJ1-2	NA	TRBV24-1	CATSDPGQGSGYTF	TGTGCCACCAGTGATCCGGGACAGGGAAGCGGCTACACCTTC
TRBD1	16	TRBJ2-1	few	TRBV11-2	CASSLEGTALNNEQFF	TGTGCCAGCAGCTTAGAGGGGACAGCCCTAAACAATGAGCAGTTCTTC
NA	12	TRBJ2-7	few	TRBV9	CASSAGPNEQYF	TGTGCCAGCAGCGCCGGTCCTAACGAGCAGTACTTC
NA	15	TRBJ1-4	few	TRBV18	CASSPLQGGYEKLFF	TGTGCCAGCTCACCTCTTCAGGGAGGGTACGAAAAACTGTTTTTT
NA	15	TRBJ2-1	few	TRBV7-9	CASSFRQPSYNEQFF	TGTGCCAGCAGCTTCCGACAGCCTTCCTACAATGAGCAGTTCTTC
NA	14	TRBJ2-1	few	TRBV12-3/TRBV12-4	CASSLDIGWYEQFF	TGTGCCAGCAGTTTAGATATTGGCTGGTATGAGCAGTTCTTC
TRBD2	17	TRBJ2-2	few	TRBV5-1	CASSLAASGSNTGELFF	TGCGCCAGCAGCTTGGCAGCTAGCGGGAGCAACACCGGGGAGCTGTTTTTT
NA	14	TRBJ2-2	many	TRBV27	CASKSITNTGELFF	TGTGCCAGCAAAAGCATCACAAACACCGGGGAGCTGTTTTTT
NA	15	TRBJ2-7	few	TRBV7-2	CASSPTPLGTYEQYF	TGTGCCAGCAGCCCTACCCCGCTAGGAACCTACGAGCAGTACTTC
TRBD2	17	TRBJ2-2	few	TRBV5-1	CASSPKQLAGEVGELFF	TGCGCCAGCAGCCCCAAACAACTAGCGGGAGAGGTCGGGGAGCTGTTTTTT
NA	15	TRBJ2-7	many	TRBV5-1	CASSLGLDASYEQYF	TGCGCCAGCAGCCTGGGCCTTGACGCCTCCTACGAGCAGTACTTC